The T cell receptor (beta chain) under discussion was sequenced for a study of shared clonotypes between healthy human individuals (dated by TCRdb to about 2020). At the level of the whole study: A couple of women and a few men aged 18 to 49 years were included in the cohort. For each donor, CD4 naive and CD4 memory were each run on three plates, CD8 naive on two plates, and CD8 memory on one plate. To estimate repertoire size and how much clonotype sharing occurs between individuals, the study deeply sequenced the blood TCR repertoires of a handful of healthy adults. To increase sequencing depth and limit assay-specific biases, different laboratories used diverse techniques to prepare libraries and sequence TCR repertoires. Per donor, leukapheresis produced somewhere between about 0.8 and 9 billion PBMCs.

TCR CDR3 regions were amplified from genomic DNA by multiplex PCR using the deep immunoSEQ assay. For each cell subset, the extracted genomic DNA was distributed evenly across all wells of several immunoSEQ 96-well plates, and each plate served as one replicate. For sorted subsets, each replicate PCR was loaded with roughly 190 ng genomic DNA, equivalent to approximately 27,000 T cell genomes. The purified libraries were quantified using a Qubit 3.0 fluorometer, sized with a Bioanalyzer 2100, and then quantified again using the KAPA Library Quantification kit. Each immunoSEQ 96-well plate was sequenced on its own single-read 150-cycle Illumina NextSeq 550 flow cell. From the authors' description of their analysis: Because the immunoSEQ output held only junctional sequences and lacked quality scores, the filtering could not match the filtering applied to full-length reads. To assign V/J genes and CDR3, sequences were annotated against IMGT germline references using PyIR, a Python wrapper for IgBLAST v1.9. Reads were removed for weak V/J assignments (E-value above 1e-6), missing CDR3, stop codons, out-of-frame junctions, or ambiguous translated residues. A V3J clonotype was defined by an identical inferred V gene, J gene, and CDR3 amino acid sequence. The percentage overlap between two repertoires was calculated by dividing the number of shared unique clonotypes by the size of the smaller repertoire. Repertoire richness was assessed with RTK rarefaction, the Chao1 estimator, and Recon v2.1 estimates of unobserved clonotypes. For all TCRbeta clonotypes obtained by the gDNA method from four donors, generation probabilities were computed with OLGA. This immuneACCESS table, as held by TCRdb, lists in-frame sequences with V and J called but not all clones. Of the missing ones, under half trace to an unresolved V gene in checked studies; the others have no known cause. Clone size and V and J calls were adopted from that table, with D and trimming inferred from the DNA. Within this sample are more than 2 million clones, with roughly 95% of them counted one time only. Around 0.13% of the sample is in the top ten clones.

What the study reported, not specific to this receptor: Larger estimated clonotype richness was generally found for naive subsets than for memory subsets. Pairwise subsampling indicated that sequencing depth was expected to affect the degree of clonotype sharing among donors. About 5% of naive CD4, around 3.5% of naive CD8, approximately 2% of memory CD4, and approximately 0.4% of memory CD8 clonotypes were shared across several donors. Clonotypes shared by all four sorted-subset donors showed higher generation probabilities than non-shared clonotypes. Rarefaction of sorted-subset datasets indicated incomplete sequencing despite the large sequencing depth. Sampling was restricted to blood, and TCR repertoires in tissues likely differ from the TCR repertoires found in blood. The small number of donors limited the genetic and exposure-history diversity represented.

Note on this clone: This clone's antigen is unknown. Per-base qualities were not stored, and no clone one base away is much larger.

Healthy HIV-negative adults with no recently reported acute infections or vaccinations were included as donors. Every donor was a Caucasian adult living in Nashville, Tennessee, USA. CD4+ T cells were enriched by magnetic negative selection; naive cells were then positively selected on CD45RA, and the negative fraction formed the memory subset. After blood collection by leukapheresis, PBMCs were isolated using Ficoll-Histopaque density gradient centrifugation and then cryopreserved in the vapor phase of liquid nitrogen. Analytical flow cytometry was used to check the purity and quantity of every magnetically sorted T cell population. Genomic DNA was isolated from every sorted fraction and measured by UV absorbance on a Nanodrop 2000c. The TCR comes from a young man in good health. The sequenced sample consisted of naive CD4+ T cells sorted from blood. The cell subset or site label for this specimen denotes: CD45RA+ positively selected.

The bases are TGTGCCAGCAGCCAGATAGCGGGCTCCTACAATGAGCAGTTCTTC. Translated, it gives CASSQIAGSYNEQFF. The receptor chain draws on TRBV14 and TRBJ2-1, and 7 junction bases match TRBD2. CDR1 and CDR2 were assigned from the germline V gene as SGHDN and FVKESK. The cysteine opens and the phenylalanine closes a CDR3 of 15 amino acids. Only CDR3 DNA is held: 45 bases, read in frame from base 1. After removal of 3 bases from V and 0 bases from J, the junction retains 2 bases not matched to a gene.